The 4 T cell receptor beta chains reported below all come from one sample, sequenced in a study of tumor and adjacent non-tumor tissue in lung cancer. This sample's RNA came from whole unsorted tissue. The normal lung tissue was taken more than 3 cm from the tumor edge. A modified ARM-PCR protocol with three rounds of nested PCR amplified TCRbeta. TCRdb re-analysed the multiplex PCR reads in MiXCR, keeping a single row per CDR3 protein. The sample lists around 80,000 distinct CDR3 sequences; 80% to 90% were seen once. The sequenced sample consisted of distant non-tumor lung tissue. The source of these receptors is a man aged 55 to 70 with non-small cell lung cancer.

This clonotype was recorded many times. This CDR3 reads CASRDGNQDGNTQYF. The DNA for the CDR3 is TGTGCCAGCAGGGACGGAAACCAGGATGGGAATACGCAGTATTTT. The chain employs TRBV7-8 and TRBJ2-3; no firm D call. Trimming removed 6 bases from V and 7 bases from J, with 20 bases in between. CDR1 is SGHVS, CDR2 FQNEAQ, per germline. The CDR3 contains 15 residues.

As for this clonotype: Given the absence of the conserved phenylalanine or tryptophan at the CDR3 end, a read error is likely. The chain links TRBV13 to TRBJ2-2; D not resolved. The CDR3 has 12 amino acids. CDR1 is PRHDT, CDR2 FYEKMQ, per germline (reference sequence). Trimming removed 5 bases at V and 6 bases at J, with 7 bases between. In nucleotides, the CDR3 is TGTGCCAGCAGCCCGCCAGCCGGGGAGCTGTTTTCT. Its translation is CASSPPAGELFS.

Points on this clonotype: Relative to the germline gene, one junction end is altered; a read error may explain this. The J gene is TRBJ1-2, the V gene TRBV6-1; 7 nucleotides agree with TRBD1. Germline-derived CDR1 and CDR2 are MNHNS and SASEGT. The CDR3 sequence is 15 residues long. In DNA form, the CDR3 reads TGCGCCAGTGGACAAACAGGGGTATCAAACTATGGCTACACCTTC. Encoded protein: CASGQTGVSNYGYTF.

The chain joins TRBV6-5 to TRBJ2-1, with TRBD2 identical over 10 bases. Germline CDR1 MNHEY, CDR2 SVGAGI. V shed 6 bases and J 8 bases; nucleotides not matched to a gene: 7. This CDR3 contains 14 residues. CDR3: CASSLAGASYEQFF. In DNA, the CDR3 is TGTGCCAGCAGCCTAGCGGGAGCCAGCTATGAGCAGTTCTTC.